This T cell receptor beta chain emerged from a study of T cell responses to AZD1222 COVID-19 vaccine. Method: immunoSEQ multiplex PCR; TCRdb's copy keeps in-frame clones and lacks some. The data contain about 150,000 clones, more than 85% of them singletons. The TCR was taken from an adult who received the AZD1222 COVID-19 vaccine. Sequences were derived from peripheral blood, sampled 28 days after the second AZD1222 dose.

The CDR3 DNA reads TGTGCCAGCAGTGAAGCGTTTAGTGCGGGAGTCAATGAGCAGTTCTTC. Encoded protein: CASSEAFSAGVNEQFF. The chain is built from TRBV2 and TRBJ2-1, with 7 bases that match TRBD2. The CDR3 loop spans 16 amino acids. The ends lost 0 bases at V and 6 bases at J; junction bases unmatched: 8. Germline V gene sequence: CDR1 SNHLY, CDR2 FYNNEI.